The 14 T cell receptor beta chains presented below share a single source sample, sequenced in a study of T cell responses to AZD1222 COVID-19 vaccine. Sequencing was performed with immunoSEQ multiplex PCR; in TCRdb, only in-frame clones are kept and a portion is missing. The table records approximately 150,000 clones, roughly 92% of them present only once. The sequences come from peripheral blood, collected on day 0 of AZD1222 vaccination. Every receptor here comes from an adult in good health.

The V and J genes are TRBV5-5 and TRBJ1-1, with D possibly being TRBD1 (5 bases). This CDR3 spans 15 amino acids. Germline V CDR1 and CDR2: SGHKS, YYEKEE (reference sequence). V lost 4 bases to trimming and J lost 4 bases, with 17 bases between them. For the CDR3, the DNA is TGTGCCAGCAGCGGGGCAAGTGCGAGTGGCACTGAAGCTTTCTTT. Translating it yields CASSGASASGTEAFF.

CDR3 nucleotide sequence: TGTGCCAGCAACGAGCGGGGGGCGCCAACTGAAGCTTTCTTT. Amino acid sequence: CASNERGAPTEAFF. This chain uses TRBV9 with TRBJ1-1; weak D call: TRBD1 (6 bases). Germline lookup yields CDR1 SGDLS and CDR2 YYNGEE. Trimming removed 6 bases at V and 5 bases at J, with 17 bases between. This CDR3 is 14 amino acids long.

This clone appeared a single time. The V gene is TRBV6-5, the J gene TRBJ1-1; no reliable D call. This CDR3 has 15 residues. V lost 2 bases and J lost 1, with 11 bases in between. From germline, CDR1 is MNHEY and CDR2 SVGAGI. The CDR3 spells CASSYGPGKNTEAFF. In DNA form, the CDR3 reads TGTGCCAGCAGTTACGGGCCCGGGAAGAACACTGAAGCTTTCTTT.

Of note for this clone: At one end the junction does not follow the germline gene, possibly because of a read error. The same CDR3 also results from other DNA sequences found in this sample. The chain employs TRBV3-1 (or the pseudogene TRBV3-2) and TRBJ1-3; maybe TRBD1 (5 bases). CDR3 length equals 18 residues. Looked up from germline, CDR1 is LGHDT and CDR2 is YNNKEL (reference sequence). DNA for the CDR3: TGTGCTAGCAGCCAAGCTTCGGGCAGTGGGGCCTCTGGAAACACCATATATTTT. It codes for CASSQASGSGASGNTIYF.

V is TRBV18 and J is TRBJ1-5, with D perhaps matching TRBD1 (5 bases). Germline V CDR1 and CDR2: KGHSH, LQKENI. The V end lost 2 bases, the J end lost 3 bases, and 8 bases lay between the germline ends. CDR3 length equals 14 residues. The DNA of the CDR3 is TGTGCCAGCTCACCAGACAGCTTCAATCAGCCCCAGCATTTT. Translated, it gives CASSPDSFNQPQHF.

The V gene is TRBV11-2, the J gene TRBJ2-2; no clear D gene. The V end lost 6 bases, the J end lost 3 bases, and 14 bases lay between the germline ends. The germline gives CDR1 SGHAT, CDR2 FQNNGV. The CDR3 has 15 amino acids. CDR3 region: CASRHPGSYTGELFF. The CDR3 nucleotides are TGTGCCAGCAGACACCCCGGGTCTTACACCGGGGAGCTGTTTTTT.

The J gene is TRBJ1-1, the V gene TRBV9; possible D gene TRBD1, 6 bases. Germline CDR1 SGDLS, CDR2 YYNGEE. V lost 0 bases and J 11 bases, leaving 14 bases between the germline ends. The CDR3 has 13 residues. CDR3 coding DNA: TGTGCCAGCAGCGTAGGAGGGGGTCAGAGGGCTTTCTTT. It encodes CASSVGGGQRAFF.

The genes are TRBV18 and TRBJ1-1; TRBD1 might be the D (5 bases). Germline values: CDR1 KGHSH, CDR2 LQKENI. V was cut by 1 base and J by 6 bases, with 12 bases left in between. The CDR3 consists of 14 residues. DNA of the CDR3: TGTGCCAGCTCACCACGCTCCGGGACGGCTGAAGCTTTCTTT. This encodes CASSPRSGTAEAFF.

The V gene is TRBV28, the J gene TRBJ2-2, with 8 bases fitting TRBD1. V lost 0 bases and J lost 3; bases outside the gene matches: 12. This CDR3 comprises 19 residues. The germline gives CDR1 MDHEN, CDR2 SYDVKM. CDR3 bases: TGTGCCAGCAGTTTATGGAGGACCCGGGGACAGGTAGACACCGGGGAGCTGTTTTTT. As protein: CASSLWRTRGQVDTGELFF.

V gene TRBV9 combines with J gene TRBJ2-2, with a possible D match to TRBD2 (6 bases). The V and J ends lost 7 bases and 0 bases respectively, with 10 bases between them. The germline gives CDR1 SGDLS, CDR2 YYNGEE. The CDR3 consists of 14 residues. Here the CDR3 reads CASRSGTNTGELFF. Here the CDR3 DNA reads TGTGCCAGCCGTAGCGGAACGAACACCGGGGAGCTGTTTTTT.

The chain couples TRBV12-3 or TRBV12-4 to TRBJ1-5; D remains ambiguous. This CDR3 has 11 residues. Trimming pared 1 base from V and 11 bases from J, leaving 6 bases between. CDR3 in DNA: TGTGCCAGCAGTTTAGATGAGGCCCAGCATTTT. Translation: CASSLDEAQHF.

V usage is TRBV4-2 and J usage is TRBJ2-1, with no clear D. Germline lookup yields CDR1 LGHNA and CDR2 YNFKEQ. CDR3 length: 12 amino acids. The V end was cut by 1 base, the J end by 7 bases, with 5 bases between. The CDR3 DNA is TGTGCCAGCAGCCAAGTCCATAATGAGCAGTTCTTC. Protein product: CASSQVHNEQFF.

The chain uses TRBV10-3 and TRBJ2-2; 8 positions agree with TRBD1. Unmatched junction bases numbered 11, after V lost 10 bases and J lost 4 bases. CDR3 length: 15 amino acids. Germline V gene data show CDR1 as ENHRY and CDR2 as SYGVKD. This CDR3 reads CASGPDRASTGELFF. The CDR3 DNA is TGTGCCAGCGGCCCGGACAGGGCATCCACCGGGGAGCTGTTTTTT.

This clone was detected a few times. This chain connects TRBV21-1 to TRBJ1-4; the tabulated D call, TRBD1, remains unverified against the DNA. TRBV21-1 is given as a pseudogene. The CDR3 is 14 residues long. The DNA for the CDR3 is TGTGCCAGCAGCAACCAGGGTTCTAATGAAAAACTGTTTTTT. It codes for CASSNQGSNEKLFF.